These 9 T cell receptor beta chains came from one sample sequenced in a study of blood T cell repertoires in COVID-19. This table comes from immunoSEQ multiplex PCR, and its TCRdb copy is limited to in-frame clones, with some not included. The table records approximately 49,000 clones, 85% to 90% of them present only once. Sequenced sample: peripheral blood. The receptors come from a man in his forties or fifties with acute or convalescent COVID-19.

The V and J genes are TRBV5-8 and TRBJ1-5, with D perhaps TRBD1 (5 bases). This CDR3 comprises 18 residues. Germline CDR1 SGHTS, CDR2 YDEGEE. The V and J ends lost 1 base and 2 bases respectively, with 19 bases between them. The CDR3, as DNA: TGTGCCAGCAGCTTGTTCCGGTACGTTGGGGGGGGCAATCAGCCCCAGCATTTT. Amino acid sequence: CASSLFRYVGGGNQPQHF.

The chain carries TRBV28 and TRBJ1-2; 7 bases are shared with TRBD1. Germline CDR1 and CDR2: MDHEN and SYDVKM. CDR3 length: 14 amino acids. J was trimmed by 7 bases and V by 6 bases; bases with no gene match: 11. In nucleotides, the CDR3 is TGTGCCAGCAGCTACACAGGGGAAGCTCGTGGCTACACCTTC. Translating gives CASSYTGEARGYTF.

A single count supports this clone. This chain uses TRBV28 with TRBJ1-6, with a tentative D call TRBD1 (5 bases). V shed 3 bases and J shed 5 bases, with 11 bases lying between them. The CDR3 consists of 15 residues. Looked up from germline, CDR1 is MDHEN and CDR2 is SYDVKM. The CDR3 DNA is TGTGCCAGCAGTTTTGCAGGGTGGAATAATTCACCCCTCCACTTT. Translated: CASSFAGWNNSPLHF.

This chain's CDR3 is CASSILGASQETQYF. CDR3 sequence (DNA): TGTGCCAGTAGTATTTTGGGGGCCTCCCAAGAGACCCAGTACTTC. The chain links TRBV19 to TRBJ2-5; maybe TRBD1 (6 bases). CDR1 is LNHDA, CDR2 SQIVND, per germline (reference sequence). V gave up 3 bases and J gave up 1 base, with 12 bases separating them. This CDR3 has 15 amino acids.

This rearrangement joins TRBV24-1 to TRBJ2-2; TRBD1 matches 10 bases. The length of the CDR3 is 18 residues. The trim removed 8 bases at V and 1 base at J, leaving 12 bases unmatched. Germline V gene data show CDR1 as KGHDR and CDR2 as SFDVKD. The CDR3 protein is CATKGDRGPILNTGELFF. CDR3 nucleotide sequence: TGTGCCACCAAAGGGGACAGGGGCCCGATTTTGAACACCGGGGAGCTGTTTTTT.

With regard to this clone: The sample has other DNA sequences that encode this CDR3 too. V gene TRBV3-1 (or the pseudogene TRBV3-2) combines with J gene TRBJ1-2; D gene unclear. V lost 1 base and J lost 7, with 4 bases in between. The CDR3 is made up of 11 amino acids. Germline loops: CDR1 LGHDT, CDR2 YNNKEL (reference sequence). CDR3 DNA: TGTGCCAGCAGCCAAGGCGGTGGCTACACCTTC. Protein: CASSQGGGYTF.

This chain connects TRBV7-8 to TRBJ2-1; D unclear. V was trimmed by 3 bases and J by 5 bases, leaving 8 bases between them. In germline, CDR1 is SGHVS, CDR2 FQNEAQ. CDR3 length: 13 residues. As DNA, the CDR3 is TGTGCCAGCAGCTTTGGTCCGGACAATGAGCAGTTCTTC. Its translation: CASSFGPDNEQFF. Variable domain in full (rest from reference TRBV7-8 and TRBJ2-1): GAGVSQSPRYKVAKRGQDVALRCDPISGHVSLFWYQQALGQGPEFLTYFQNEAQLDKSGLPSDRFFAERPEGSVSTLKIQRTQQEDSAVYLCASSFGPDNEQFFGPGTRLTVL.

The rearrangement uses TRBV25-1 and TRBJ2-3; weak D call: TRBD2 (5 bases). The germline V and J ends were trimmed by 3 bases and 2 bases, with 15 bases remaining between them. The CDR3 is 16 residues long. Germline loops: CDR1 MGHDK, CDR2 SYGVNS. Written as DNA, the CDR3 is TGTGCCAGCAGTGAGGGCCGGGGTGCTATCACAGATACGCAGTATTTT. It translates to CASSEGRGAITDTQYF.

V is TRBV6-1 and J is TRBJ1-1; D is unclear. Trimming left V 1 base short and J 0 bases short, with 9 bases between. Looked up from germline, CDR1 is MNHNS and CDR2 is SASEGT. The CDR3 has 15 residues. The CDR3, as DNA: TGTGCCAGCAGTGAAGACAGAGAGTTGAACACTGAAGCTTTCTTT. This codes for CASSEDRELNTEAFF.